This entry features one T cell receptor beta chain sequence. Its target is unknown. These data belong to a study of T cell responses to AZD1222 COVID-19 vaccine. Points from the study as a whole: Nearly half of spike-specific TCRs reportedly target variant regions that are unmutated in the B.1.351 and B.1.1.7 variants. CD4 TCRs associated with vaccination spanned spike, dominating at 160-218 and 743-854. Baseline seropositives among AZD1222 recipients totaled only five to seven.

Assay used: immunoSEQ multiplex PCR; TCRdb lists only in-frame clones, some missing. The repertoire holds fewer than 120,000 clones, with about 87% as singletons. Germline V CDR1 and CDR2: LNHDA, SQIVND (reference sequence). The CDR3 has 12 amino acids. Trimming removed 10 bases at V and 2 bases at J, with 12 bases between. The starting material was peripheral blood, obtained on day 0 of AZD1222 vaccination. The sequence was obtained from an adult in good health. The chain joins TRBV19 to TRBJ2-7; D possibly corresponds to TRBD1 (6 bases). CDR3 DNA: TGTGCCACCGCGGACAGCCCCTACGAGCAGTACTTC. Translated, it gives CATADSPYEQYF.